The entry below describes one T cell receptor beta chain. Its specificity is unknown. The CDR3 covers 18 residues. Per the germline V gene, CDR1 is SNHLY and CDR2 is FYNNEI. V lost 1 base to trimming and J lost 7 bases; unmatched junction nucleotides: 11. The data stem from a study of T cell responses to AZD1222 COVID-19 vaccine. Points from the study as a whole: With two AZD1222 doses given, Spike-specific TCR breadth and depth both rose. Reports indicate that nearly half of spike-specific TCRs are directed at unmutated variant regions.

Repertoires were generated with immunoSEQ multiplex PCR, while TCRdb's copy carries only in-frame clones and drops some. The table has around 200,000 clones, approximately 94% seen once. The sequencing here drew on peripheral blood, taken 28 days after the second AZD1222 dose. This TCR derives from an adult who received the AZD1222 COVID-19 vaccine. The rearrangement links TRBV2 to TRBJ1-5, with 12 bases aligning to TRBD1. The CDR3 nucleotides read TGTGCCAGCAGTGAAGAGTTCTATGGGACAGGGGGCGGACAGCCCCAGCATTTT. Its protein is CASSEEFYGTGGGQPQHF.